These 13 T cell receptor beta chains originate from one sample sequenced in a study of blood T cell repertoires in COVID-19. Produced via immunoSEQ multiplex PCR; TCRdb's table is partial and in-frame only. The table includes about 74,000 clones, roughly 90% detected once. Sequenced sample: peripheral blood. These receptors all stem from a man aged 50-60 years with acute or convalescent COVID-19.

This chain links TRBV5-4 with TRBJ2-2; perhaps TRBD2 as D (5 bases). CDR1 and CDR2 (germline): SGHNT, YYREEE (reference sequence). With 0 bases removed from V and 2 bases from J, the gap between germline ends came to 11 bases. This CDR3 spans 16 amino acids. In DNA form, the CDR3 reads TGTGCCAGCAGCTTGGAGGGAGTGATAAACACCGGGGAGCTGTTTTTT. Encoded protein: CASSLEGVINTGELFF.

This clone occurred once. J is TRBJ1-2 and V is TRBV28; weak D call: TRBD1 (5 bases). The CDR3 is made up of 14 amino acids. Looked up from germline, CDR1 is MDHEN and CDR2 is SYDVKM. V lost 5 bases and J lost 6, with 16 bases in between. DNA of the CDR3: TGTGCCAGCAGTCCGATAAGACAGACAGATGGCTACACCTTC. Residues: CASSPIRQTDGYTF.

The chain has TRBV11-2 and TRBJ2-6, with TRBD1 matching 8 bases. With 3 bases clipped from V and 1 base from J, the junction kept 2 bases outside the gene matches. This CDR3 spans 16 amino acids. CDR1 and CDR2 from the germline V gene are SGHAT and FQNNGV. The CDR3 is CASSLDRASGANVLTF. The CDR3 DNA reads TGTGCCAGCAGCTTGGACAGGGCTTCTGGGGCCAACGTCCTGACTTTC.

This clone appeared a few times. The chain combines TRBV16 with TRBJ1-1; 7 bases align to TRBD1. J gave up 4 bases and V 2 bases, and 4 bases lay outside the gene matches. Germline lookup yields CDR1 KGHSY and CDR2 FQNENV. The CDR3 has 14 amino acids. CDR3 nucleotides: TGTGCCAGCAGCCAAAGACAGGGATCCACTGAAGCTTTCTTT. Translating gives CASSQRQGSTEAFF.

The chain employs TRBV5-4 and TRBJ2-1, with 7 bases identical to TRBD2. The CDR3 spans 16 residues. CDR1 is SGHNT, CDR2 YYREEE, per germline (reference sequence). Trimming at V came to 1 base and at J to 1 base, leaving 5 bases not matched to a gene. This CDR3 reads CASSLRTGGSYNEQFF. The CDR3 region has the DNA TGTGCCAGCAGCTTGAGGACCGGGGGGTCCTACAATGAGCAGTTCTTC. The whole variable domain, remainder taken from reference TRBV5-4 and TRBJ2-1, is ETGVTQSPTHLIKTRGQQVTLRCSSQSGHNTVSWYQQALGQGPQFIFQYYREEENGRGNFPPRFSGLQFPNYSSELNVNALELDDSALYLCASSLRTGGSYNEQFFGPGTRLTVL.

This chain connects TRBV7-2 to TRBJ1-1, with D unclear. The CDR3 has 15 amino acids. V gave up 1 base and J gave up 0 bases, with 9 bases separating them. Germline loops: CDR1 SGHTA, CDR2 FQGNSA. CDR3 sequence reads: CASSLGGGMNTEAFF. As DNA, the CDR3 is TGTGCCAGCAGCTTAGGTGGAGGGATGAACACTGAAGCTTTCTTT. Full variable domain (rest looked up from reference TRBV7-2 and TRBJ1-1): GAGVSQSPSNKVTEKGKDVELRCDPISGHTALYWYRQSLGQGLEFLIYFQGNSAPDKSGLPSDRFSAERTGGSVSTLTIQRTQQEDSAVYLCASSLGGGMNTEAFFGQGTRLTVV.

The chain employs TRBV9 and TRBJ2-7; 13 bases are a match to TRBD2. The V gene's germline CDR1 is SGDLS and CDR2 YYNGEE. CDR3 length equals 15 residues. The J segment lost 2 bases and the V segment lost 3 bases, leaving 2 bases of the junction unmatched. The CDR3 spells CASSGGLAGTYEQYF. Here the CDR3 DNA reads TGTGCCAGCAGCGGGGGACTAGCGGGGACCTACGAGCAGTACTTC.

J is TRBJ1-1 and V is TRBV30, with D tentatively TRBD1 (5 bases). The CDR3 length is 14 residues. V dropped 2 bases and J dropped 4 bases, with 14 bases sitting between them. Germline V gives CDR1 GTSNPN, CDR2 SVGIG (reference sequence). The CDR3 coding sequence is TGTGCCTGGAGTCGTCCTCTTGGGGCCACTGAAGCTTTCTTT. This sequence encodes CAWSRPLGATEAFF.

In its sample, this clone was seen once. CDR3 sequence (DNA): TGTGCCAGCAGTTTTAATTTTAATTCACCCCTCCACTTT. Its translation is CASSFNFNSPLHF. The V gene is TRBV28, the J gene TRBJ1-6, with D unresolved. The germline CDR1 and CDR2 sequences are MDHEN and SYDVKM. The V end lost 3 bases, the J end lost 6 bases, and 6 bases lay between the germline ends. The CDR3 totals 13 residues.

This sequence joins TRBV5-4 and TRBJ2-1; 13 bases line up with TRBD2. The CDR3 loop spans 15 amino acids. The V and J ends lost 2 bases and 10 bases, in that order; junction bases with no gene match: 6. CDR1 and CDR2 (germline): SGHNT, YYREEE (reference sequence). The DNA of the CDR3 is TGTGCCAGCAGCTTAGGACTAGCGGGAGTTCGCGAGCAGTTCTTC. Protein: CASSLGLAGVREQFF.

The gene calls are TRBV2 and TRBJ2-1; 13 bases map to TRBD2. V lost 6 bases and J lost 6; bases outside the gene matches: 11. The germline gives CDR1 SNHLY, CDR2 FYNNEI. The CDR3 loop spans 17 amino acids. The CDR3 region has the DNA TGTGCCAGCAGCGGGATTTCGGGACTAGCGGGGCTCAATGAGCAGTTCTTC. It yields the protein CASSGISGLAGLNEQFF.

V is TRBV5-1 and J is TRBJ2-2, with 10 bases aligning to TRBD2. The CDR3 extends over 16 amino acids. Trimming at V came to 7 bases and at J to 7 bases, leaving 13 bases not matched to a gene. Germline CDR1 and CDR2: SGHRS and YFSETQ. CDR3 bases: TGCGCCAGCGGAGACGTTAGCGGGAGGAGAGACGGGGAGCTGTTTTTT. Its translation: CASGDVSGRRDGELFF.

This clone was counted once. This chain links TRBV5-6 with TRBJ2-7; 9 bases line up with TRBD1. Trimming removed 0 bases from V and 6 bases from J; junction bases left unmatched: 4. This CDR3 has 14 residues. Germline V gives CDR1 SGHDT, CDR2 YYEEEE. DNA for the CDR3: TGTGCCAGCAGCTTGGGGACAGGGGCACGCGAGCAGTACTTC. It specifies CASSLGTGAREQYF.